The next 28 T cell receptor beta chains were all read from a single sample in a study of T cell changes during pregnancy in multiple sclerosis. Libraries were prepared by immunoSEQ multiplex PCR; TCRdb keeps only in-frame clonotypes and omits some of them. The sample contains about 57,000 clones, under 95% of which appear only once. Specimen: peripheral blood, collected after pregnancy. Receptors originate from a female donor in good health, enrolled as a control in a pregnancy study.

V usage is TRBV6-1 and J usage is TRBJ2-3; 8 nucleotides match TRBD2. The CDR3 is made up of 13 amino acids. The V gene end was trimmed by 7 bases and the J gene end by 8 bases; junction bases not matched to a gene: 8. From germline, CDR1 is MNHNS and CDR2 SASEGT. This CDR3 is CASKGTRQGTQYF. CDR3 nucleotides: TGTGCCAGCAAGGGGACTAGACAAGGTACGCAGTATTTT.

As DNA, the CDR3 is TGTGCCAGCAGCGTAGCGGGGAGATTGAGTTCACCCCTCCACTTT. Translating gives CASSVAGRLSSPLHF. The gene calls are TRBV9 and TRBJ1-6, with no clear D. Looked up from germline, CDR1 is SGDLS and CDR2 is YYNGEE. V was trimmed by 0 bases and J by 9 bases, leaving 13 bases between them. The length of the CDR3 is 15 residues.

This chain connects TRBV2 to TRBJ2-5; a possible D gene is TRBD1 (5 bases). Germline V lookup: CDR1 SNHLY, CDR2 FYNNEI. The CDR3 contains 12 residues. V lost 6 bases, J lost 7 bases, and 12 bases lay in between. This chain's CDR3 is CASSPQQGTQYF. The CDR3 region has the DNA TGTGCCAGCAGCCCTCAGCAGGGGACCCAGTACTTC.

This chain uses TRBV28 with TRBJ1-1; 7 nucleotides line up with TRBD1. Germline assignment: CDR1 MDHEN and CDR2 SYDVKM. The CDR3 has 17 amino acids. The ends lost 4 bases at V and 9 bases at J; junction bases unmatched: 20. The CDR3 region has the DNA TGTGCCAGCAGTTACCCTAGGAGGGGGCGAGGGGGTAGTAAAGCTTTCTTT. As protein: CASSYPRRGRGGSKAFF.

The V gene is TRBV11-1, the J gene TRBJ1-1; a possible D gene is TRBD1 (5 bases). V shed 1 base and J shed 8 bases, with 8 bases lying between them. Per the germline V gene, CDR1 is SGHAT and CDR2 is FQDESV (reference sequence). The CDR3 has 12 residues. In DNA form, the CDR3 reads TGTGCCAGCAGCTTAGTTGGGGCGGAAGCTTTCTTT. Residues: CASSLVGAEAFF.

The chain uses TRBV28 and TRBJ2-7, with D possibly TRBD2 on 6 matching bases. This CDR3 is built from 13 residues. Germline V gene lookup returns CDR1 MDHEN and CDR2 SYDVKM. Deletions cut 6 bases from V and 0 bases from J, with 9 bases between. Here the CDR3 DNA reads TGTGCCAGCAGATTAGCGGCCTCCTACGAGCAGTACTTC. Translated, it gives CASRLAASYEQYF.

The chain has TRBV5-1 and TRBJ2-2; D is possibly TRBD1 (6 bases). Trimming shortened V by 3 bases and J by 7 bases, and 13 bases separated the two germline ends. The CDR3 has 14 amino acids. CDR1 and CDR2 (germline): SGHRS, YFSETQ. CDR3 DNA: TGCGCCAGCAGCTCAACAGGGAACGGCGGGGAGCTGTTTTTT. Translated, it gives CASSSTGNGGELFF.

The CDR3 coding sequence is TGTGCCAGCAGCTCCCATACTAGCGGGAGAGGGACAGATACGCAGTATTTT. Protein: CASSSHTSGRGTDTQYF. The V gene is TRBV11-3, the J gene TRBJ2-3; 11 positions match TRBD2. Germline lookup yields CDR1 SGHNT and CDR2 YENEEA. The length of the CDR3 is 17 residues. Trimming took 4 bases from V and 3 from J; bases not matched to a gene: 9.

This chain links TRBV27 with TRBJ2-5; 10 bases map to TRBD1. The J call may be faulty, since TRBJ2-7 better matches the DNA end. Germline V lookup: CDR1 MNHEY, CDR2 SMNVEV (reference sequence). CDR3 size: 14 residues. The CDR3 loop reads CASSYDRGRDEQYF. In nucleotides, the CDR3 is TGTGCCAGCAGTTACGACAGGGGGCGGGACGAGCAGTACTTC.

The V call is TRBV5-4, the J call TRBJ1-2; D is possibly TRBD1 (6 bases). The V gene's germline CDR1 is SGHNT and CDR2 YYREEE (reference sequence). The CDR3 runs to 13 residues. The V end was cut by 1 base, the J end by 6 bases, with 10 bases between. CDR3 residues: CASSLLAGDGYTF. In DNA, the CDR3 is TGTGCCAGCAGCTTGTTGGCAGGGGATGGCTACACCTTC. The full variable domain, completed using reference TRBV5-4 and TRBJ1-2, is ETGVTQSPTHLIKTRGQQVTLRCSSQSGHNTVSWYQQALGQGPQFIFQYYREEENGRGNFPPRFSGLQFPNYSSELNVNALELDDSALYLCASSLLAGDGYTFGSGTRLTVV.

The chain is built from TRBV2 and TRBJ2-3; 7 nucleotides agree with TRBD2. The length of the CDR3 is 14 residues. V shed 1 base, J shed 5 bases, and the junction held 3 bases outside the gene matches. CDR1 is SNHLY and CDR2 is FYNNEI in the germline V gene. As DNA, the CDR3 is TGTGCCAGCAGTGAAGACCCGGGGGGAGATACGCAGTATTTT. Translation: CASSEDPGGDTQYF.

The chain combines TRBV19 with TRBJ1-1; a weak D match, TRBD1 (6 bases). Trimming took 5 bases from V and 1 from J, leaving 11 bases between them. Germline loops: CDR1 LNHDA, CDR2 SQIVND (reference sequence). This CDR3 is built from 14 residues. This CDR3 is CASSFGQQNTEAFF. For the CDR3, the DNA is TGTGCCAGTAGTTTCGGACAGCAGAACACTGAAGCTTTCTTT.

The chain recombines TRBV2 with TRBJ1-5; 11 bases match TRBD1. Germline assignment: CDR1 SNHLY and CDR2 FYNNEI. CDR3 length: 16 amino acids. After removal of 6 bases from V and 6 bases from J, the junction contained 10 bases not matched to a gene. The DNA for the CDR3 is TGTGCCAGCAGAGACCTGGGACAGGGGGATGGTCAGCCCCAGCATTTT. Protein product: CASRDLGQGDGQPQHF.

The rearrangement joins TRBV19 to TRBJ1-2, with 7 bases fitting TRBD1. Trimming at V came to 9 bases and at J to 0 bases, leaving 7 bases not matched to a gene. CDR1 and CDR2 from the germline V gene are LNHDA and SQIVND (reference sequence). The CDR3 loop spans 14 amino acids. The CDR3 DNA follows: TGTGCCAGCAACCGGGACAGCCCTAACTATGGCTACACCTTC. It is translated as CASNRDSPNYGYTF.

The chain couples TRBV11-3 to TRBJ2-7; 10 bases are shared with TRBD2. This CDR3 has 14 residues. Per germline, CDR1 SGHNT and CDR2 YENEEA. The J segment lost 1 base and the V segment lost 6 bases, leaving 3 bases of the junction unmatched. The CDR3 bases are TGTGCCAGCAGAAGGACTAGCGGATCCTACGAGCAGTACTTC. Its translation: CASRRTSGSYEQYF.

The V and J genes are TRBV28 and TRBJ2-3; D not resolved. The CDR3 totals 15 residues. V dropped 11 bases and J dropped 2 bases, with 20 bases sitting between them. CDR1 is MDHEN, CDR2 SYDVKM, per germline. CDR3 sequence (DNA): TGTGCCGCTCTTGGTAAAAACGGTTTCACAGATACGCAGTATTTT. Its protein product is CAALGKNGFTDTQYF.

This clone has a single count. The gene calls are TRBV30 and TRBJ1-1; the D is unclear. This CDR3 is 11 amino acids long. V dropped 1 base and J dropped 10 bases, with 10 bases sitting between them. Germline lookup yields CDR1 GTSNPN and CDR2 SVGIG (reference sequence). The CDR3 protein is CAWSEAAPAFF. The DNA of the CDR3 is TGTGCCTGGAGTGAAGCCGCACCAGCTTTCTTT.

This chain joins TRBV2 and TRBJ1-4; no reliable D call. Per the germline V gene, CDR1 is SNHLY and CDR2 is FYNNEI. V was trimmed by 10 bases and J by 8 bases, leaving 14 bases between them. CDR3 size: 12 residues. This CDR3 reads CATGREGEKLFF. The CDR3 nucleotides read TGTGCCACCGGAAGGGAGGGCGAAAAACTGTTTTTT.

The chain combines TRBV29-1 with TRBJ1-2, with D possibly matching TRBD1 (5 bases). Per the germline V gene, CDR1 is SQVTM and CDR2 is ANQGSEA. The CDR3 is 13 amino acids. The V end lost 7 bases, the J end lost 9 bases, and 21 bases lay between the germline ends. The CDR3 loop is CSASARQSMSYTF. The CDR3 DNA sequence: TGCAGCGCTTCCGCCCGACAGTCGATGAGCTACACCTTC.

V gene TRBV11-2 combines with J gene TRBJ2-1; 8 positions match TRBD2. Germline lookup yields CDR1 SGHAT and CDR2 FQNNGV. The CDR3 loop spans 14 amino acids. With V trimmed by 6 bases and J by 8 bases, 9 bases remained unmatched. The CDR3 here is CASRVIGRVYEQFF. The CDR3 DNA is TGTGCCAGCAGGGTTATCGGGAGGGTATATGAGCAGTTCTTC.

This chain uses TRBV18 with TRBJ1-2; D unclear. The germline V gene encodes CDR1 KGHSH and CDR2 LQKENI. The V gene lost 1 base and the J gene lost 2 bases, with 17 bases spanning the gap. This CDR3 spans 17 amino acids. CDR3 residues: CASSPLAQSGSNYGYTF. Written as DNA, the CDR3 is TGTGCCAGCTCACCACTAGCCCAATCTGGATCCAACTATGGCTACACCTTC.

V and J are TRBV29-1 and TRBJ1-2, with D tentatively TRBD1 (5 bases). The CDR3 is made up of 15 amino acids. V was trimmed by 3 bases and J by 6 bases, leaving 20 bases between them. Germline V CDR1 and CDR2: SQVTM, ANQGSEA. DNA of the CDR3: TGCAGCGTTGATGGCTCCCGGGCAGGGAGGAATGGCTACACCTTC. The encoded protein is CSVDGSRAGRNGYTF.

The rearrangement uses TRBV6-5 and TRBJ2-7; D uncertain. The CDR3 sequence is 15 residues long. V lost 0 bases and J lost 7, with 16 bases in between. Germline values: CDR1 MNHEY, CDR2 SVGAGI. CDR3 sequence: CASSYSPQASGEQYF. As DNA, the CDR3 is TGTGCCAGCAGTTACTCACCGCAGGCCTCTGGGGAGCAGTACTTC.

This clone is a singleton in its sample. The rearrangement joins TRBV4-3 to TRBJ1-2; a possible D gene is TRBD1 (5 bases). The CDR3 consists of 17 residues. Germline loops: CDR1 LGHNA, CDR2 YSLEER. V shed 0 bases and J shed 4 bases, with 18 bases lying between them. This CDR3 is CASSQDRVDRGGYGYTF. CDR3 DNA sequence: TGCGCCAGCAGCCAAGATAGAGTTGATAGGGGCGGCTATGGCTACACCTTC.

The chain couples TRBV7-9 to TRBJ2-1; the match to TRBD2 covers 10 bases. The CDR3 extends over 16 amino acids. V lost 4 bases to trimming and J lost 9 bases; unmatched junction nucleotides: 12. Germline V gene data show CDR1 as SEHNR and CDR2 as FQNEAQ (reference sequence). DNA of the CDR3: TGTGCCAGCAGCTCATTAAGCGGGAGGGCCGGTACTGAGCAGTTCTTC. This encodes CASSSLSGRAGTEQFF. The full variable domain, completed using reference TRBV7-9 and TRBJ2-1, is DTGVSQNPRHKITKRGQNVTFRCDPISEHNRLYWYRQTLGQGPEFLTYFQNEAQLEKSRLLSDRFSAERPKGSFSTLEIQRTEQGDSAMYLCASSSLSGRAGTEQFFGPGTRLTVL.

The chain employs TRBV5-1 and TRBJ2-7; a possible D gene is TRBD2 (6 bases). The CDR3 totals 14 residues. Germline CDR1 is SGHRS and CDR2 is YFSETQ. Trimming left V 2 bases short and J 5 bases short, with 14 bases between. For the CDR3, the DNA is TGCGCCAGCAGCTTCCGGACCTCGGGAGACGAGCAGTACTTC. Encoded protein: CASSFRTSGDEQYF.

DNA for the CDR3: TGTGCCAGCAGTTACGCGCCCAATCAGCCCCAGCATTTT. It yields the protein CASSYAPNQPQHF. The chain carries TRBV6-6 and TRBJ1-5, with D unclear. V gave up 2 bases and J gave up 3 bases, with 5 bases separating them. The CDR3 contains 13 residues. Germline V lookup: CDR1 MNHNY, CDR2 SVGAGI (reference sequence).

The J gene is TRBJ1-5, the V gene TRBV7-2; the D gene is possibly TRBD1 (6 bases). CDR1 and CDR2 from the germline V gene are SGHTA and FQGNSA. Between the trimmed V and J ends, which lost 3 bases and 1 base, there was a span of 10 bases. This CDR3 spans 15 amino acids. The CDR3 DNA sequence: TGTGCCAGCAGCTTGCAGGGGACAAGCAATCAGCCCCAGCATTTT. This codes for CASSLQGTSNQPQHF.